Each of the 8 T cell receptor beta chains below was sequenced from the same sample in a study of T cells in Graves' hyperthyroidism and ophthalmopathy (dated 2019 in TCRdb). The library was generated by multiplex PCR. TCRdb lists the instrument as Illumina HiSeq 2000. The TCR beta CDR3 regions were amplified from RNA transcripts. The first round of RT-PCR for the TCR CDR3 was performed with the HTBI primer set and the Qiagen OneStep RT-PCR kit. The raw public data were reprocessed by TCRdb itself: fastp quality trimming at Q25, MiXCR clonotype calling, in-frame beta chains only. All rows with the same CDR3 protein become a single entry with the most common DNA and genes. The sample records some 270,000 distinct CDR3 sequences, around 26% of which are singletons. Clones ranked in the top ten supply roughly a third of the sample. Sequencing was performed on blood. The origin of the receptors is a middle-aged woman with Graves' ophthalmopathy.

This clonotype was found many times. V is TRBV19 and J is TRBJ2-2; 8 nucleotides match TRBD1. Germline assignment: CDR1 LNHDA and CDR2 SQIVND (reference sequence). Germline trimming cut 6 bases from V and 7 bases from J; bases unmatched to any gene: 7. The CDR3 totals 14 residues. The CDR3 DNA reads TGTGCCAGTAGGGCAGGGGGCGCGGTCGGGGAGCTGTTTTTT. Protein: CASRAGGAVGELFF.

The V and J genes are TRBV24-1 and TRBJ2-2; 9 nucleotides align to TRBD2. CDR3 length: 16 residues. The junction had 6 bases not matched to a gene; V was cut back by 2 bases and J by 6 bases. Germline CDR1 and CDR2: KGHDR and SFDVKD. The CDR3 reads CATSDSVAGVSGELFF. The CDR3 region has the DNA TGTGCCACCAGTGATTCCGTAGCGGGAGTCTCCGGGGAGCTGTTTTTT.

Ten or more counts support this clonotype. The chain has TRBV7-3 and TRBJ1-1; no clear D. Germline-derived CDR1 and CDR2 are SGHTA and FQGTGA. V lost 8 bases and J lost 2, with 9 bases in between. The length of the CDR3 is 12 residues. The CDR3 nucleotides are TGTGCCAGCTCGATGGGTAACACTGAAGCTTTCTTT. Amino acid sequence: CASSMGNTEAFF.

This clonotype has at least ten counts. The chain is built from TRBV15 and TRBJ2-5; D unclear. CDR1 and CDR2 from the germline V gene are LNHNV and YYDKDF (reference sequence). Between the trimmed V and J ends, which lost 0 bases and 0 bases, there was a span of 5 bases. This CDR3 region has 14 residues. CDR3 nucleotides: TGTGCCACCAGCAGAGATCTGTACCAAGAGACCCAGTACTTC. Its protein is CATSRDLYQETQYF.

The chain uses TRBV6-5 and TRBJ1-5; 9 bases agree with TRBD1. The CDR3 is made up of 18 amino acids. Germline values: CDR1 MNHEY, CDR2 SVGAGI. The V segment lost 0 bases and the J segment 6 bases; nucleotides outside the gene matches: 12. CDR3 nucleotide sequence: TGTGCCAGCAGTTACTCCTCGACCGGGACAGGGATCTTTCAGCCCCAGCATTTT. Its translation is CASSYSSTGTGIFQPQHF.

The rearrangement joins TRBV25-1 to TRBJ1-1, with D perhaps TRBD1 (5 bases). Trimming removed 6 bases from V and 3 bases from J, with 11 bases in between. The CDR3 has 13 amino acids. Germline loops: CDR1 MGHDK, CDR2 SYGVNS. CDR3 sequence reads: CASSQKGYTEAFF. The CDR3 nucleotides read TGTGCCAGCAGCCAAAAGGGGTACACTGAAGCTTTCTTT.

This clonotype was detected a few times. The chain carries TRBV12-3 or TRBV12-4 and TRBJ2-7; TRBD1 agrees at 10 bases. V lost 6 bases to trimming and J lost 4 bases; unmatched junction nucleotides: 6. The CDR3 is 14 residues long. This CDR3 reads CASSHRDRGYEQYF. In DNA form, the CDR3 reads TGTGCCAGCAGCCACCGGGACAGGGGTTACGAGCAGTACTTC.

The genes are TRBV28 and TRBJ1-6, with no clear D. Trimming took 9 bases from V and 10 from J, leaving 13 bases between them. This CDR3 spans 12 amino acids. CDR1 is MDHEN, CDR2 SYDVKM, per germline. In DNA, the CDR3 is TGTGCCAGTGGTAAACTCCTATCACCCCTCCACTTT. Translation: CASGKLLSPLHF.